Following are 25 T cell receptor beta chains from one sample sequenced in a study of T cells in Graves' hyperthyroidism and ophthalmopathy. RNA transcripts served as the template for amplifying TCR beta CDR3 regions. HTBI primers were used for first-round RT-PCR of the TCR CDR3. TCRdb re-called the multiplex PCR reads with MiXCR, one entry per CDR3 protein. The table shows 550,000 to 700,000 distinct CDR3 sequences, with 35% to 55% occurring only once. The sequencing input was peripheral blood or thyroid tissue (not recorded which). Receptors originate from an adult woman with Graves' disease, either hyperthyroidism or ophthalmopathy (not recorded which).

This clonotype was seen many times. The chain couples TRBV18 to TRBJ2-6, with unresolved D. V was shortened by 8 bases and J by 1 base, with 12 bases between the two germline ends. The length of the CDR3 is 15 residues. Germline CDR1 and CDR2: KGHSH and LQKENI. The CDR3 is CASSPPGSGANVLTF. CDR3 DNA: TGTGCCAGCAGCCCCCCCGGGTCTGGGGCCAACGTCCTGACTTTC.

The gene calls are TRBV18 and TRBJ2-5; D not certain. CDR1 is KGHSH and CDR2 is LQKENI in the germline V gene. This CDR3 is built from 15 residues. Trimming shortened V by 1 base and J by 5 bases, and 14 bases separated the two germline ends. CDR3 sequence: CASSPLWNTWETQYF. Here the CDR3 DNA reads TGTGCCAGCTCACCACTTTGGAATACATGGGAGACCCAGTACTTC. Based on the CDR3 plus reference TRBV18 and TRBJ2-5, the full variable domain is NAGVMQNPRHLVRRRGQEARLRCSPMKGHSHVYWYRQLPEEGLKFMVYLQKENIIDESGMPKERFSAEFPKEGPSILRIQQVVRGDSAAYFCASSPLWNTWETQYFGPGTRLLVL.

This clonotype was seen only once. This chain connects TRBV10-3 to TRBJ1-6; 11 nucleotides align to TRBD1. This CDR3 contains 15 residues. The V gene's germline CDR1 is ENHRY and CDR2 SYGVKD. Trimming cost V 4 bases and J 9 bases; bases outside gene matches: 5. The CDR3 DNA reads as TGTGCCATCAGTGGCTCCGGGACAGGGGGTTCACCCCTCCACTTT. This gives the protein CAISGSGTGGSPLHF.

This clonotype was detected many times. This sequence joins TRBV20-1 and TRBJ2-3; D is unclear. This CDR3 contains 10 residues. Germline-derived CDR1 and CDR2 are DFQATT and SNEGSKA (reference sequence). Between the trimmed V and J ends, which lost 5 bases and 6 bases, there was a span of 6 bases. The CDR3 protein is CSAPVDTQYF. The DNA of the CDR3 is TGCAGTGCTCCTGTGGATACGCAGTATTTT.

The chain employs TRBV2 and TRBJ1-2; D is possibly TRBD1 (6 bases). The germline V and J ends were trimmed by 8 bases and 12 bases, with 7 bases remaining between them. Germline V gives CDR1 SNHLY, CDR2 FYNNEI. This CDR3 spans 8 amino acids. The CDR3 loop reads CASRDNTF. The CDR3 region has the DNA TGTGCCAGCCGGGACAACACCTTC. The whole variable domain, filled in from reference TRBV2 and TRBJ1-2, reads EPEVTQTPSHQVTQMGQEVILRCVPISNHLYFYWYRQILGQKVEFLVSFYNNEISEKSEIFDDQFSVERPDGSNFTLKIRSTKLEDSAMYFCASRDNTFGSGTRLTVV.

This sequence joins TRBV12-3 or TRBV12-4 and TRBJ1-1, with D perhaps matching TRBD1 (5 bases). The CDR3 is made up of 12 amino acids. Trimming took off 5 bases at V and 7 bases at J, with 11 bases between the two ends. CDR3 loop: CASSLRVNEAFF. Written as DNA, the CDR3 is TGTGCCAGCAGTCTCAGGGTAAATGAAGCTTTCTTT.

Comments on this clonotype: At one boundary the junction diverges from the germline segment, which might be a read error. This chain links TRBV9 with TRBJ2-7, with 9 bases identical to TRBD1. The CDR3 totals 18 residues. The germline V gene encodes CDR1 SGDLS and CDR2 YYNGEE. CDR3 in DNA: TGCGCCAGCAGCTATCCCTCCACGGGACAGGGATTTCGCTACGAGCAGTACTTC. Residues: CASSYPSTGQGFRYEQYF.

This clonotype has ten or more counts. This chain uses TRBV7-2 with TRBJ2-5; D may be TRBD2 (5 bases). Trimming cost V 4 bases and J 5 bases, with 23 bases left between them. The CDR3 is 17 residues long. CDR1 and CDR2 from the germline V gene are SGHTA and FQGNSA. The CDR3, as DNA: TGTGCCAGCAGCTCCGGTAGAGCGGAGCCCACGCCGGAGACCCAGTACTTC. It encodes CASSSGRAEPTPETQYF. Filled out from reference TRBV7-2 and TRBJ2-5, the complete variable domain reads GAGVSQSPSNKVTEKGKDVELRCDPISGHTALYWYRQSLGQGLEFLIYFQGNSAPDKSGLPSDRFSAERTGGSVSTLTIQRTQQEDSAVYLCASSSGRAEPTPETQYFGPGTRLLVL.

The chain combines TRBV5-1 with TRBJ2-7; 9 positions match TRBD1. Germline V CDR1 and CDR2: SGHRS, YFSETQ. Unmatched junction bases numbered 9, after V lost 3 bases and J lost 8 bases. The CDR3 spans 14 residues. The CDR3 protein is CASSWTGDQPQQYF. The CDR3 DNA reads as TGCGCCAGCAGCTGGACAGGGGATCAGCCCCAGCAGTACTTC.

This clonotype was seen a single time. This chain links TRBV16 with TRBJ2-7; D perhaps matches TRBD2 (6 bases). The V and J ends lost 7 bases and 6 bases respectively, with 19 bases between them. Germline V gene sequence: CDR1 KGHSY, CDR2 FQNENV. The CDR3 loop spans 14 amino acids. The CDR3 spells CASTQSGDLGEQYF. CDR3 nucleotide sequence: TGTGCCAGCACTCAATCCGGGGACTTGGGCGAGCAGTACTTC.

The chain recombines TRBV7-9 with TRBJ1-4; tentative D call: TRBD1 (5 bases). The V end was cut by 5 bases, the J end by 6 bases, with 13 bases between. There are 14 residues in the CDR3. Germline V gene lookup returns CDR1 SEHNR and CDR2 FQNEAQ (reference sequence). Written as DNA, the CDR3 is TGTGCCAGCAGCCCCCCGAGGGGCGATGAAAAACTGTTTTTT. This translates into CASSPPRGDEKLFF.

The CDR3 loop is CASSPPLLVSDTQYF. Here the CDR3 DNA reads TGTGCCAGCAGCCCGCCCTTACTAGTTTCCGATACGCAGTATTTT. This chain links TRBV7-3 with TRBJ2-3, with D maybe TRBD2 (5 bases). Trimming cost V 5 bases and J 6 bases, with 18 bases left between them. The germline V gene has CDR1 SGHTA and CDR2 FQGTGA. This CDR3 comprises 15 residues.

This chain connects TRBV7-2 to TRBJ1-1; D possibly corresponds to TRBD1 (5 bases). CDR1 is SGHTA and CDR2 is FQGNSA in the germline V gene. V gave up 4 bases and J gave up 10 bases, with 19 bases separating them. CDR3 length: 14 amino acids. As DNA, the CDR3 is TGTGCCAGCAGCTACGGGCAGGGACTTTATCGAGCTTTCTTT. Translation: CASSYGQGLYRAFF.

This clonotype was counted only a few times. This rearrangement joins TRBV18 to TRBJ1-5; D gene uncertain. There are 13 residues in the CDR3. The germline CDR1 and CDR2 sequences are KGHSH and LQKENI. The V end lost 1 base, the J end lost 7 bases, and 8 bases lay between the germline ends. DNA of the CDR3: TGTGCCAGCTCACCACGCGGTGGGCAGCCCCAGCATTTT. It encodes CASSPRGGQPQHF.

This clonotype was detected ten times or more. CDR3 nucleotides: TGTGCCAGCAGAACCGACTACGGATACGAGCAGTACTTC. Amino acid sequence: CASRTDYGYEQYF. The chain links TRBV12-3 or TRBV12-4 to TRBJ2-7; perhaps TRBD2 as D (5 bases). The CDR3 runs 13 residues. Deletions cut 6 bases from V and 4 bases from J, with 13 bases between.

V and J are TRBV6-5 and TRBJ1-4; perhaps TRBD1 as D (5 bases). Looked up from germline, CDR1 is MNHEY and CDR2 is SVGAGI. CDR3 length: 11 residues. Trimming stripped 8 bases from V and 8 bases from J, with 9 bases between. The CDR3 sequence is CASRWGEKLFF. In DNA form, the CDR3 reads TGTGCCAGCCGGTGGGGGGAAAAACTGTTTTTT.

This clonotype was recorded at least ten times. The chain joins TRBV7-6 to TRBJ2-5, with TRBD2 matching over 8 bases. After removal of 5 bases from V and 5 bases from J, the junction contained 10 bases not matched to a gene. This CDR3 contains 15 residues. Germline lookup yields CDR1 SGHVS and CDR2 FNYEAQ. CDR3 region: CASSPGGAAGETQYF. CDR3 nucleotides: TGTGCCAGCAGCCCCGGGGGGGCGGCGGGGGAGACCCAGTACTTC.

The sample holds many counts of this clonotype. The genes are TRBV15 and TRBJ2-5; tentatively, D is TRBD1 or TRBD2 (5 bases each). The CDR3 sequence is 18 residues long. The germline V and J ends were trimmed by 0 bases and 4 bases, with 21 bases remaining between them. Germline V CDR1 and CDR2: LNHNV, YYDKDF (reference sequence). The CDR3 is CATSRENLGASPGETQYF. In DNA, the CDR3 is TGTGCCACCAGCAGAGAGAACCTCGGGGCCAGCCCCGGAGAGACCCAGTACTTC.

The chain recombines TRBV20-1 with TRBJ1-5, with 8 nucleotides matching TRBD1. The V gene's germline CDR1 is DFQATT and CDR2 SNEGSKA (reference sequence). The CDR3 loop spans 17 amino acids. V lost 0 bases to trimming and J lost 7 bases; unmatched junction nucleotides: 14. The CDR3 coding sequence is TGCAGTGCTAGAGATCCCCAGGGGGCTGGATGGATGCAGCCCCAGCATTTT. This encodes CSARDPQGAGWMQPQHF.

The J gene is TRBJ1-1, the V gene TRBV5-6, with unresolved D. The CDR3 is made up of 13 amino acids. Germline V gives CDR1 SGHDT, CDR2 YYEEEE. The V end was cut by 6 bases, the J end by 1 base, with 10 bases between. CDR3: CASTPRTNTEAFF. The CDR3 bases are TGTGCCAGCACCCCACGTACGAACACTGAAGCTTTCTTT.

CDR3 protein: CASSFRGDTTGELFF. The CDR3 DNA sequence: TGCGCCAGCAGCTTCCGTGGGGACACGACCGGGGAGCTGTTTTTT. J is TRBJ2-2 and V is TRBV5-1; D is possibly TRBD1 (6 bases). V lost 2 bases, J lost 5 bases, and 13 bases lay in between. This CDR3 has 15 residues. Germline V lookup: CDR1 SGHRS, CDR2 YFSETQ.

This clonotype has only one observation. The chain has TRBV2 and TRBJ2-7; 11 bases agree with TRBD2. V trimming: 6 bases; J trimming: 6 bases; junction bases outside the gene matches: 13. This CDR3 has 16 amino acids. Germline V gene data show CDR1 as SNHLY and CDR2 as FYNNEI. CDR3 residues: CASSGSGGALRGEQYF. Here the CDR3 DNA reads TGTGCCAGCAGCGGTAGCGGGGGGGCCCTCCGGGGCGAGCAGTACTTC. The full variable domain, its missing parts supplied by reference TRBV2 and TRBJ2-7, is EPEVTQTPSHQVTQMGQEVILRCVPISNHLYFYWYRQILGQKVEFLVSFYNNEISEKSEIFDDQFSVERPDGSNFTLKIRSTKLEDSAMYFCASSGSGGALRGEQYFGPGTRLTVT.

The sample holds many counts of this clonotype. The chain carries TRBV4-1 and TRBJ2-2, with a possible D match to TRBD2 (5 bases). Trimming removed 4 bases from V and 1 base from J, with 10 bases in between. In germline, CDR1 is MGHRA, CDR2 YSYEKL. The CDR3 is 15 amino acids. CDR3 loop: CASSRAVMNTGELFF. The CDR3 region has the DNA TGCGCCAGCAGCCGAGCGGTGATGAACACCGGGGAGCTGTTTTTT.

This clonotype was observed at least ten times. This chain links TRBV11-3 with TRBJ2-5, with TRBD2 as a possible D gene (5 bases). Germline V gene lookup returns CDR1 SGHNT and CDR2 YENEEA. The CDR3 has 13 amino acids. Trimming pared 8 bases from V and 2 bases from J, leaving 12 bases between. The CDR3 spells CASGSGTQETQYF. CDR3 bases: TGTGCCAGCGGCAGCGGAACTCAAGAGACCCAGTACTTC.

About this clonotype itself: A much larger clonotype is one base distant, so this may be a read error. The rearrangement links TRBV4-1 to TRBJ1-1; D call uncertain. The germline CDR1 and CDR2 sequences are MGHRA and YSYEKL. The CDR3 runs 14 residues. Written as DNA, the CDR3 is TGCGCCGGCAGCCAAGACTTAGGATACACTGAAGCTTTCTTT. Its translation is CAGSQDLGYTEAFF.